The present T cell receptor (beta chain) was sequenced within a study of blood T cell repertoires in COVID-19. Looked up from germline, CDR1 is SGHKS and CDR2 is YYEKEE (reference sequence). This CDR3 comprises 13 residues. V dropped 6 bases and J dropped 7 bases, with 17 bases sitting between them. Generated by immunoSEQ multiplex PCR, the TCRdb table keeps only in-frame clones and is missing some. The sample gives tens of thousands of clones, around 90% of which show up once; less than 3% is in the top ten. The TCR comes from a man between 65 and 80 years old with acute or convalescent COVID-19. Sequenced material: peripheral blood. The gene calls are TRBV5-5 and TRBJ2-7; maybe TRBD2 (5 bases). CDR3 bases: TGTGCCAGCATCCCTCCCGGGGTAGGGGAGCAGTACTTC. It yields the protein CASIPPGVGEQYF.